This T cell receptor (beta chain) was found in a study of vaccination and CD4 T cells after COVID-19. About this clonotype itself: Its antigen is still unknown.

At the Johns Hopkins FTIC core, DNA taken from cultured CD4+ T cells was sequenced by way of the Oncomine TCR Beta short-read assay. TCRdb reprocessed the PCR reads via MiXCR and lists one record per CDR3 protein. The sample yields about 16,000 distinct CDR3 sequences, approximately 52% seen once. The treatment is: 10-day PBMC culture with coronavirus spike peptide pools or control peptides (ViraFEST assay). The V and J ends lost 8 bases and 6 bases, in that order; junction bases with no gene match: 10. This CDR3 spans 14 amino acids. This clonotype was obtained from a human donor who had recovered from COVID-19. Sequencing used CD4+ T cells from blood, cultured in vitro. The rearrangement links TRBV5-3 to TRBJ2-2, with 7 bases lining up with TRBD1. TRBV5-3 is recorded as an ORF, its role being uncertain. CDR3 residues: CASRQGGGAGELFF. CDR3 DNA sequence: TGTGCCAGTCGACAGGGTGGAGGAGCCGGGGAGCTGTTTTTT.